These 7 T cell receptor beta chains were sequenced from one sample in a study of regulatory T cells. Antigen specificity for these receptors is unknown. Study-level points and caveats: Hydrophobic residues at CDR3 positions 6 and 7 were enriched in conventional CD4+ T cells of CD3G-deficient patients.

The PCR used 52 TRBV and 13 TRBJ primers. Data came from immunoSEQ multiplex PCR; TCRdb stores just in-frame clones and leaves some out. Among about 34,000 clones listed, 93% were seen once. Material for sequencing was conventional CD4+ T cells sorted from blood. The receptors come from a child under 10 years old with CD3G deficiency.

The gene calls are TRBV6-1 and TRBJ2-1; 14 nucleotides match TRBD2. The CDR3 extends over 20 amino acids. Germline CDR1 MNHNS, CDR2 SASEGT. The V gene end was trimmed by 2 bases and the J gene end by 0 bases; junction bases not matched to a gene: 9. The CDR3 region has the DNA TGTGCCAGCAGTGAACGCGGGACTAGCGGGAGTGGGGGCTCCTACAATGAGCAGTTCTTC. Translating it yields CASSERGTSGSGGSYNEQFF.

The rearrangement uses TRBV19 and TRBJ1-1; D not certain. This CDR3 comprises 14 residues. CDR1 is LNHDA and CDR2 is SQIVND in the germline V gene (reference sequence). V lost 5 bases, J lost 5 bases, and 15 bases lay in between. Here the CDR3 reads CASSHLGGRTEAFF. The DNA for the CDR3 is TGTGCCAGTAGTCATCTTGGAGGGAGAACTGAAGCTTTCTTT.

This sequence joins TRBV28 and TRBJ2-7; D remains ambiguous. Germline-derived CDR1 and CDR2 are MDHEN and SYDVKM. The length of the CDR3 is 14 residues. Trimming removed 3 bases from V and 2 bases from J, with 11 bases in between. The chain's CDR3 is CASSFAYKTYEQYF. In DNA, the CDR3 is TGTGCCAGCAGTTTCGCCTATAAGACCTACGAGCAGTACTTC.

The chain is built from TRBV28 and TRBJ2-5; D not certain. CDR3 length equals 14 residues. Per the germline V gene, CDR1 is MDHEN and CDR2 is SYDVKM. With 3 bases removed from V and 5 bases from J, the gap between germline ends came to 13 bases. CDR3 coding DNA: TGTGCCAGCAGTTTGGTGGGTGACTCGGAGACCCAGTACTTC. Protein: CASSLVGDSETQYF.

This chain connects TRBV11-2 to TRBJ2-1; D is possibly TRBD2 (6 bases). The V gene's germline CDR1 is SGHAT and CDR2 FQNNGV. This CDR3 spans 14 amino acids. V lost 6 bases, J lost 0 bases, and 9 bases lay in between. For the CDR3, the DNA is TGTGCCAGCAGTTGGGGGGACTCCTACAATGAGCAGTTCTTC. This sequence encodes CASSWGDSYNEQFF.

About this clone: Other DNA sequences of this sample code for an identical CDR3. This chain links TRBV5-1 with TRBJ2-6; weak D call: TRBD1 (6 bases). Germline CDR1 SGHRS, CDR2 YFSETQ. The V end lost 0 bases, the J end lost 2 bases, and 9 bases lay between the germline ends. There are 16 residues in the CDR3. The CDR3 DNA follows: TGCGCCAGCAGCTTGGCCCCAGGGGCTGGGGCCAACGTCCTGACTTTC. Translating gives CASSLAPGAGANVLTF.

The rearrangement links TRBV23-1 to TRBJ2-2; possible D gene TRBD1, 6 bases. TRBV23-1 is designated an ORF whose function remains uncertain. Trimming shortened V by 2 bases and J by 2 bases, and 18 bases separated the two germline ends. This CDR3 comprises 18 residues. Here the CDR3 reads CASSQRLRQGGNTGELFF. The CDR3 coding sequence is TGCGCCAGCAGTCAACGACTCCGACAAGGGGGAAACACCGGGGAGCTGTTTTTT.